This TCR beta chain was sequenced in a study of technical replicates of blood from a few donors. The assay was immunoSEQ multiplex PCR, and TCRdb's table has in-frame clones only and misses some. This sample has around 93,000 clones; around 93% occur once, and the top ten carry under 0.35%. In germline, CDR1 is KGHSH, CDR2 LQKENI. The trim removed 5 bases at V and 3 bases at J, leaving 12 bases unmatched. This CDR3 has 17 residues. Sequences were obtained from T cells isolated from PBMCs. The rearrangement joins TRBV18 to TRBJ2-3; 9 positions agree with TRBD2. The origin of this receptor is a human donor in good health. The CDR3 DNA follows: TGTGCCAGCTCAACGAGAACCGCTAGCGGGATAACAGATACGCAGTATTTT. Its translation is CASSTRTASGITDTQYF.